The rows below give T cell receptor beta chains drawn from one sample of a study of blood T cell repertoires in COVID-19. Measured with immunoSEQ multiplex PCR; TCRdb has only the in-frame clones, and not every one. The data hold 72,000 or so clones, with roughly nine tenths observed a single time. The specimen was peripheral blood. The receptors here all came from a woman in her sixties with acute or convalescent COVID-19. Each CDR3 is given with its conserved first and last residue. The D gene is left open where the match is weak. Clone size is stated in some rows and not others, as once, few, many or a class when expanded.

>few|TRBJ1-5|.|TRBV6-1
CASSEVAQPQHF
TGTGCCAGCAGTGAAGTGGCTCAGCCCCAGCATTTT
>few|TRBJ1-1|.|TRBV27
CASSGSTWTEAFF
TGTGCCAGCAGCGGTTCTACTTGGACTGAAGCTTTCTTT
>.|TRBJ2-5|TRBD2|TRBV5-6
CASSFGSGARTQYF
TGTGCCAGCAGCTTCGGTAGCGGGGCCCGGACCCAGTACTTC
>.|TRBJ2-3|TRBD2|TRBV5-1
CASSAGLAGLITDTQYF
TGCGCCAGCAGCGCCGGACTAGCGGGACTAATCACAGATACGCAGTATTTT
>few|TRBJ1-1|.|TRBV7-8
CASSLGSRREAFF
TGTGCCAGCAGCTTAGGAAGTAGGCGGGAAGCTTTCTTT
>few|TRBJ2-7|.|TRBV18
CASSHDRSYEQYF
TGTGCCAGCTCGCACGACAGGTCCTACGAGCAGTACTTC
>.|TRBJ1-5|.|TRBV23-1
CASSQNSSNQPQHF
TGCGCCAGCAGTCAGAACAGTAGCAATCAGCCCCAGCATTTT
>.|TRBJ2-3|TRBD2|TRBV2
CASSERRGGADTQYF
TGTGCCAGCAGTGAACGGCGGGGGGGAGCCGATACGCAGTATTTT
>.|TRBJ2-5|TRBD2|TRBV7-2
CASSWGGREQETQYF
TGTGCCAGCAGTTGGGGGGGTAGGGAGCAAGAGACCCAGTACTTC
>.|TRBJ2-3|TRBD2|TRBV3-1/TRBV3-2
CASSPGLASDTQYF
TGTGCCAGCAGCCCGGGACTAGCCTCAGATACGCAGTATTTT
>.|TRBJ1-1|.|TRBV9
CASSVSPAGREAFF
TGTGCCAGCAGCGTATCCCCCGCGGGCAGGGAAGCTTTCTTT
>once|TRBJ1-4|TRBD1|TRBV19
CASSTGQVKGEKLFF
TGTGCCAGTAGTACGGGACAGGTGAAAGGAGAAAAACTGTTTTTT
>.|TRBJ1-1|.|TRBV5-5
CASSSGLLNTEAFF
TGTGCCAGCAGCTCGGGACTGTTGAACACTGAAGCTTTCTTT
>.|TRBJ2-1|TRBD2|TRBV4-1
CASSQESSGGAPYNEQFF
TGCGCCAGCAGCCAAGAATCTAGCGGGGGGGCCCCCTACAATGAGCAGTTCTTC
>.|TRBJ1-1|.|TRBV19
CASSIRGPRMNTEAFF
TGTGCCAGTAGTATCAGGGGTCCCCGAATGAACACTGAAGCTTTCTTT
>many|TRBJ2-7|TRBD1|TRBV27
CASRQGSISEQYF
TGTGCCAGCAGACAGGGGTCCATCTCCGAGCAGTACTTC
>.|TRBJ2-5|TRBD2|TRBV2
CASLPLAGGRETQYF
TGTGCCAGTCTACCCCTAGCGGGGGGCAGGGAGACCCAGTACTTC
>.|TRBJ2-2|.|TRBV2
CASKLPGAANTGELFF
TGTGCCAGCAAGCTACCAGGGGCGGCGAACACCGGGGAGCTGTTTTTT
>.|TRBJ1-5|.|TRBV4-1
CASSSRDTNQPQHF
TGCGCCAGCAGCAGCCGGGACACCAATCAGCCCCAGCATTTT
>.|TRBJ2-5|TRBD1|TRBV23-1
CASSQTGTQETQYF
TGCGCCAGCAGCCAGACAGGGACACAAGAGACCCAGTACTTC
>.|TRBJ1-1|.|TRBV21-1
CASSLRGRVGEAFF
TGTGCCAGCAGCCTTAGGGGTAGGGTTGGCGAAGCTTTCTTT
>.|TRBJ2-5|TRBD2|TRBV5-1
CASRRTSGGAETQYF
TGCGCCAGCAGACGGACTAGCGGGGGGGCGGAGACCCAGTACTTC
>few|TRBJ1-3|TRBD1|TRBV10-2
CASRAGGEGNTIYF
TGCGCCAGCAGGGCAGGGGGCGAAGGAAACACCATATATTTT
>.|TRBJ1-6|.|TRBV19
CASSGSSYNSPLHF
TGTGCCAGTTCCGGGAGCTCCTATAATTCACCCCTCCACTTT
>.|TRBJ2-4|TRBD1|TRBV2
CASSLQGENIQYF
TGTGCCAGCAGTTTACAGGGGGAAAACATTCAGTACTTC
>.|TRBJ2-3|TRBD1|TRBV6-6
CASYKDRAGADTQYF
TGTGCCAGCTATAAGGACAGGGCGGGTGCAGATACGCAGTATTTT
>.|TRBJ2-3|TRBD1|TRBV7-6
CASSRQGSTDTQYF
TGTGCCAGCAGCCGACAGGGGAGCACAGATACGCAGTATTTT
>.|TRBJ1-1|.|TRBV2
CASTTSMNTEAFF
TGTGCCAGCACCACCTCTATGAACACTGAAGCTTTCTTT